Shown below are 27 T cell receptor beta chains from a single sample sequenced in a study of blood T cell repertoires in COVID-19. Measured with immunoSEQ multiplex PCR; TCRdb has only the in-frame clones, and not every one. The data contain about 160,000 clones, 60% to 85% of them seen just once; the ten biggest clones take up around 8.1%. Sequenced input: peripheral blood. The receptors stem from a man in his sixties with acute or convalescent COVID-19.

V gene TRBV6-2 or TRBV6-3 combines with J gene TRBJ2-7, with 8 bases that match TRBD1. V lost 6 bases and J lost 2; bases outside the gene matches: 15. The CDR3 has 17 residues. The germline V gene has CDR1 MNHEY and CDR2 SVGEGT. CDR3 nucleotides: TGTGCCAGCAGCCGAATAGCCACCGGGACAGGTCCCTACGAGCAGTACTTC. As protein: CASSRIATGTGPYEQYF.

CDR3 DNA: TGTGCCAGCAGCAAAGTCTTTAGGGGACAGGGACCCCTGAACACTGAAGCTTTCTTT. It is translated as CASSKVFRGQGPLNTEAFF. The chain carries TRBV21-1 and TRBJ1-1; the table gives TRBD1 as D, unverified against the DNA. TRBV21-1 is a listed pseudogene. CDR3 length equals 19 residues.

The chain joins TRBV30 to TRBJ1-4; 7 nucleotides match TRBD1. The junction had 3 bases not matched to a gene; V was cut back by 0 bases and J by 8 bases. The CDR3 extends over 13 amino acids. From germline, CDR1 is GTSNPN and CDR2 SVGIG (reference sequence). DNA for the CDR3: TGTGCCTGGAGTGTAAGGGGGCCAGAAAAACTGTTTTTT. This sequence encodes CAWSVRGPEKLFF.

The V gene is TRBV4-3, the J gene TRBJ2-7, with 9 bases fitting TRBD1. V lost 0 bases to trimming and J lost 5 bases; unmatched junction nucleotides: 5. CDR1 LGHNA and CDR2 YSLEER come from the germline V gene. This CDR3 comprises 15 residues. The CDR3, as DNA: TGCGCCAGCAGCCAAGATGGGGACAGGGCTAACGAGCAGTACTTC. Translating it yields CASSQDGDRANEQYF.

J is TRBJ2-1 and V is TRBV30, with TRBD2 matching 12 bases. This CDR3 spans 15 amino acids. CDR1 is GTSNPN, CDR2 SVGIG, per germline (reference sequence). V trimming: 4 bases; J trimming: 7 bases; junction bases outside the gene matches: 8. The CDR3 DNA sequence: TGTGCCTGGAACGGACTAGCGGGGTTAGGGAATGAGCAGTTCTTC. It yields the protein CAWNGLAGLGNEQFF.

The CDR3 DNA reads as TGCGCCAGCAGTCAACGACAGGGATCTTTCGAGAACACCGGGGAGCTGTTTTTT. Amino acids: CASSQRQGSFENTGELFF. V is TRBV23-1 and J is TRBJ2-2; the match to TRBD1 covers 7 bases. TRBV23-1 is sorted into the ORF group, with uncertain function. This CDR3 region has 18 residues. V dropped 2 bases and J dropped 1; count of bases not matched to a gene: 10.

J is TRBJ2-5 and V is TRBV18, with D unclear. Looked up from germline, CDR1 is KGHSH and CDR2 is LQKENI. This CDR3 contains 14 residues. Trimming shortened V by 3 bases and J by 2 bases, and 10 bases separated the two germline ends. Written as DNA, the CDR3 is TGTGCCAGCTCACCGACGGTACAGCAAGAGACCCAGTACTTC. Its translation: CASSPTVQQETQYF.

In nucleotides, the CDR3 is TGCGCCAGCAGCCAAGAGCAGGGCAGCCCAGGGGAAGCTTTCTTT. Translated, it gives CASSQEQGSPGEAFF. V usage is TRBV4-3 and J usage is TRBJ1-1, with D possibly matching TRBD1 (5 bases). CDR3 length equals 15 residues. Germline V CDR1 and CDR2: LGHNA, YSLEER. Trimming took off 0 bases at V and 8 bases at J, with 16 bases between the two ends.

The chain recombines TRBV27 with TRBJ1-2; 9 bases map to TRBD1. The J segment lost 0 bases and the V segment lost 5 bases, leaving 7 bases of the junction unmatched. Germline V gene sequence: CDR1 MNHEY, CDR2 SMNVEV (reference sequence). This CDR3 is 16 amino acids long. The CDR3 region has the DNA TGTGCCAGCAGTCAACGGACAGGGGACGCTAACTATGGCTACACCTTC. Amino acid sequence: CASSQRTGDANYGYTF.

J is TRBJ2-7 and V is TRBV18, with 8 bases matching TRBD2. The CDR3 is 15 amino acids. Germline trimming cut 4 bases from V and 2 bases from J; bases unmatched to any gene: 7. Germline V gene data show CDR1 as KGHSH and CDR2 as LQKENI. The CDR3 spells CASSRGDGRAYEQYF. In DNA, the CDR3 is TGTGCCAGCTCACGTGGGGACGGGAGGGCCTACGAGCAGTACTTC.

The rearrangement links TRBV30 to TRBJ1-2, with TRBD1 identical over 9 bases. Unmatched junction bases numbered 5, after V lost 3 bases and J lost 6 bases. The CDR3 totals 13 residues. Germline V gives CDR1 GTSNPN, CDR2 SVGIG (reference sequence). This CDR3 reads CAWSTGGADGYTF. CDR3 sequence (DNA): TGTGCCTGGAGCACAGGGGGCGCGGATGGCTACACCTTC.

This clone has just one count. The chain carries TRBV5-1 and TRBJ2-7, with D perhaps TRBD1 (6 bases). Germline lookup yields CDR1 SGHRS and CDR2 YFSETQ. The CDR3 is made up of 13 amino acids. The ends were cut back, 4 bases at V and 7 bases at J, with 15 bases in the middle. The CDR3 nucleotides read TGCGCCAGCAGCCTGAGGACAGCTGGGGAGCAGTACTTC. Protein sequence: CASSLRTAGEQYF.

This clone appeared a single time. This sample also contains other DNA sequences that code for the same CDR3. J is TRBJ2-7 and V is TRBV21-1; TRBD2 is the table's D call, not checked against the DNA. TRBV21-1 constitutes a pseudogene. This CDR3 has 17 amino acids. Written as DNA, the CDR3 is TGTGCCAGCAGCAAAGCGCTGAGGGCGGGGGGGTCCTACGAGCAGTACTTC. Translating gives CASSKALRAGGSYEQYF.

In this sample, this clone turned up once. The rearrangement links TRBV5-1 to TRBJ2-1, with TRBD1 matching 7 bases. CDR3 length: 17 residues. Germline CDR1 reads SGHRS; CDR2 reads YFSETQ. The trim removed 0 bases at V and 3 bases at J, leaving 9 bases unmatched. Here the CDR3 reads CASSLEMGTDFYNEQFF. In nucleotides, the CDR3 is TGCGCCAGCAGCTTGGAAATGGGGACAGATTTCTACAATGAGCAGTTCTTC.

V is TRBV19 and J is TRBJ2-5, with D perhaps TRBD1 (6 bases). CDR1 and CDR2 (germline): LNHDA, SQIVND (reference sequence). V was pared by 7 bases and J by 3 bases, with 12 bases between. This CDR3 contains 13 residues. The CDR3: CASTGQREETQYF. The CDR3 nucleotides read TGTGCCAGTACCGGACAGCGTGAAGAGACCCAGTACTTC.

The CDR3 coding sequence is TGTGCCAGCAGCCTCGACAGGGTAGAACTGTTTTTT. It translates to CASSLDRVELFF. This chain links TRBV5-6 with TRBJ1-4; 7 positions match TRBD1. Germline-derived CDR1 and CDR2 are SGHDT and YYEEEE. The length of the CDR3 is 12 residues. V was clipped by 4 bases and J by 12 bases; unmatched bases: 6.

J is TRBJ1-5 and V is TRBV30; TRBD1 agrees at 10 bases. The trim removed 4 bases at V and 7 bases at J, leaving 7 bases unmatched. Germline V gives CDR1 GTSNPN, CDR2 SVGIG (reference sequence). The CDR3 runs to 14 residues. The CDR3 nucleotides are TGTGCCTGGACCGACAGGGGGCTAGGCCAGCCCCAGCATTTT. This codes for CAWTDRGLGQPQHF.

The genes are TRBV2 and TRBJ1-5, with a tentative D call TRBD1 (5 bases). V lost 8 bases and J 0 bases, leaving 11 bases between the germline ends. Germline V lookup: CDR1 SNHLY, CDR2 FYNNEI. The CDR3 is 14 amino acids. CDR3 loop: CASDQGYSNQPQHF. The CDR3 DNA sequence: TGTGCCAGCGACCAGGGATATAGCAATCAGCCCCAGCATTTT.

The chain has TRBV5-5 and TRBJ2-3, with 7 bases identical to TRBD1. The CDR3 spans 15 residues. Germline V CDR1 and CDR2: SGHKS, YYEKEE (reference sequence). With 5 bases clipped from V and 1 base from J, the junction kept 7 bases outside the gene matches. This chain's CDR3 is CASRRIGTGTDTQYF. The CDR3 DNA reads TGTGCCAGCAGGAGGATCGGGACAGGCACAGATACGCAGTATTTT.

This clone has a handful of counts. The rearrangement uses TRBV24-1 and TRBJ1-6; 10 bases match TRBD1. This CDR3 has 17 residues. Germline trimming cut 4 bases from V and 6 bases from J; bases unmatched to any gene: 8. Germline CDR1 reads KGHDR; CDR2 reads SFDVKD. CDR3 sequence reads: CATSDVGQGVSNSPLHF. The CDR3 DNA is TGTGCCACCAGTGACGTCGGACAGGGGGTAAGTAATTCACCCCTCCACTTT.

The V gene is TRBV7-8, the J gene TRBJ1-4, with 9 positions matching TRBD1. Germline V gene lookup returns CDR1 SGHVS and CDR2 FQNEAQ. The CDR3 consists of 14 residues. Trimming took 5 bases from V and 7 from J; bases not matched to a gene: 5. The CDR3 region is CASSPDRGTEKLFF. CDR3 in DNA: TGTGCCAGCAGCCCCGACAGGGGGACTGAAAAACTGTTTTTT. The entire variable domain, with the rest obtained from reference TRBV7-8 and TRBJ1-4, is as follows: GAGVSQSPRYKVAKRGQDVALRCDPISGHVSLFWYQQALGQGPEFLTYFQNEAQLDKSGLPSDRFFAERPEGSVSTLKIQRTQQEDSAVYLCASSPDRGTEKLFFGSGTQLSVL.

This chain links TRBV3-1 (or the pseudogene TRBV3-2) with TRBJ1-5, with unresolved D. Trimming pared 0 bases from V and 6 bases from J, leaving 12 bases between. This CDR3 contains 15 residues. CDR1 LGHDT and CDR2 YNNKEL come from the germline V gene (reference sequence). The DNA of the CDR3 is TGTGCCAGCAGCCAAGATCTGAGGGCTACTCAGCCCCAGCATTTT. Its translation is CASSQDLRATQPQHF.

The chain combines TRBV25-1 with TRBJ2-5; TRBD1 matches at 7 bases. This CDR3 has 16 amino acids. Germline loops: CDR1 MGHDK, CDR2 SYGVNS. V was clipped by 0 bases and J by 4 bases; unmatched bases: 8. The CDR3 DNA sequence: TGTGCCAGCAGTGAATATGAGACAGGGTATGGAGAGACCCAGTACTTC. Its translation is CASSEYETGYGETQYF.

This clone was found a few times. V usage is TRBV7-6 and J usage is TRBJ1-3; the D is unclear. V was clipped by 2 bases and J by 0 bases, with 11 bases between them. Germline V lookup: CDR1 SGHVS, CDR2 FNYEAQ. The CDR3 is 16 residues long. The CDR3 is CASSLISGVSGNTIYF. The CDR3 nucleotides read TGTGCCAGCAGCTTAATATCCGGGGTCTCTGGAAACACCATATATTTT.

The chain combines TRBV30 with TRBJ1-2; 12 bases are shared with TRBD1. The germline V gene encodes CDR1 GTSNPN and CDR2 SVGIG (reference sequence). The CDR3 has 14 residues. The V and J ends lost 2 bases and 5 bases, in that order; junction bases with no gene match: 3. CDR3 in amino acids: CAWSRDRGPYGYTF. The CDR3 DNA follows: TGTGCCTGGAGTCGGGACAGGGGGCCTTATGGCTACACCTTC. The whole variable domain, remainder taken from reference TRBV30 and TRBJ1-2, is SQTIHQWPATLVQPVGSPLSLECTVEGTSNPNLYWYRQAAGRGLQLLFYSVGIGQISSEVPQNLSASRPQDRQFILSSKKLLLSDSGFYLCAWSRDRGPYGYTFGSGTRLTVV.

This clone was detected once. The chain has TRBV6-1 and TRBJ1-5, with a weak D call TRBD1 (6 bases). This CDR3 is 14 amino acids long. The germline gives CDR1 MNHNS, CDR2 SASEGT. Trimming removed 1 base from V and 5 bases from J, with 9 bases in between. CDR3 nucleotide sequence: TGTGCCAGCAGTGAAGGCAGGGGTGATCAGCCCCAGCATTTT. Translating it yields CASSEGRGDQPQHF.

This chain uses TRBV20-1 with TRBJ1-2, with 7 bases that match TRBD1. The V and J ends lost 5 bases and 6 bases, in that order; junction bases with no gene match: 6. Germline V gene data show CDR1 as DFQATT and CDR2 as SNEGSKA (reference sequence). The CDR3 has 12 amino acids. This chain's CDR3 is CSARDRVDGYTF. CDR3 nucleotide sequence: TGCAGTGCTCGTGACAGGGTCGATGGCTACACCTTC.